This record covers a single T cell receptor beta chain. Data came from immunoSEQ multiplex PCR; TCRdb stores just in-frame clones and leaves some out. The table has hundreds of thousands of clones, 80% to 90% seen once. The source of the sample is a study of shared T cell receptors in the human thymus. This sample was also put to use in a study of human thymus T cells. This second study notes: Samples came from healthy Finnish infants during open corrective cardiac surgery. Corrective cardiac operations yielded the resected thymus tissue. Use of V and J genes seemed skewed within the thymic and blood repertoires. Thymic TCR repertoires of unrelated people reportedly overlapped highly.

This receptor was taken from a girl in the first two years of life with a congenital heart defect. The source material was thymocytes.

CDR3: CSVEVGAGGLSDTQYF. The CDR3 coding sequence is TGCAGCGTTGAAGTAGGAGCGGGGGGGCTCTCAGATACGCAGTATTTT. The rearrangement joins TRBV29-1 to TRBJ2-3; TRBD2 aligns across 10 bases. V gave up 1 base and J gave up 4 bases; unmatched junction bases: 8. The germline CDR1 and CDR2 sequences are SQVTM and ANQGSEA. This CDR3 has 16 amino acids.